These 7 T cell receptor beta chains originate from one sample sequenced in a study of T cell repertoires in cytomegalovirus infection. TCRdb ran MiXCR on the reads and lists one entry per CDR3 protein. In the table there are about 530,000 distinct CDR3 sequences, around 27% of which are singletons. The sample was PBMCs. The receptors originated from a human donor in good health (CMV status not recorded). Some clones in this sample may be carry-over from other donors' samples.

DNA of the CDR3: TGCGCCAGCAGACCAACGACAGGAAACACTGAAGCTTTCTTT. Encoded protein: CASRPTTGNTEAFF. This chain joins TRBV5-1 and TRBJ1-1, with D maybe TRBD1 (6 bases). The CDR3 is made up of 14 amino acids. Germline loops: CDR1 SGHRS, CDR2 YFSETQ. Trimming removed 5 bases at V and 2 bases at J, with 13 bases between.

CDR3 coding DNA: TGCGCCAGCAGTAAGGAGGGACTAGCGGGAGTGGGGATGACAGATACGCAGTATTTT. As protein: CASSKEGLAGVGMTDTQYF. V is TRBV10-1 and J is TRBJ2-3; 14 bases fit TRBD2. Germline V gene sequence: CDR1 WNHNN, CDR2 SYGVQD (reference sequence). CDR3 length equals 19 residues. The ends lost 5 bases at V and 3 bases at J; junction bases unmatched: 13.

This clonotype was seen more than once but under ten times. The V and J genes are TRBV10-3 and TRBJ2-3; a weak D match, TRBD2 (6 bases). The V gene's germline CDR1 is ENHRY and CDR2 SYGVKD. The V end was cut by 4 bases, the J end by 0 bases, with 14 bases between. The CDR3 extends over 16 amino acids. CDR3 sequence reads: CAISGALSGSTDTQYF. The CDR3 coding sequence is TGTGCCATCAGTGGGGCCTTAAGCGGGAGCACAGATACGCAGTATTTT.

This clonotype was observed a handful of times. J is TRBJ1-1 and V is TRBV6-1; weak D call: TRBD1 (5 bases). V gave up 5 bases and J gave up 4 bases, with 17 bases separating them. Germline values: CDR1 MNHNS, CDR2 SASEGT. The CDR3 has 15 residues. CDR3 amino acids: CASSFPGPGGTEAFF. The CDR3 DNA reads TGTGCCAGCAGTTTTCCGGGCCCGGGGGGCACTGAAGCTTTCTTT.

The V call is TRBV7-9, the J call TRBJ2-1; TRBD2 matches 7 bases. The CDR3 runs to 15 residues. CDR1 is SEHNR and CDR2 is FQNEAQ in the germline V gene (reference sequence). V lost 2 bases and J lost 2; bases outside the gene matches: 3. In DNA, the CDR3 is TGTGCCAGCAGCTTACCACTAGCGACCTACAATGAGCAGTTCTTC. It translates to CASSLPLATYNEQFF.

V gene TRBV7-8 combines with J gene TRBJ1-6; TRBD1 agrees at 9 bases. The CDR3 spans 16 residues. Germline V lookup: CDR1 SGHVS, CDR2 FQNEAQ. V was pared by 5 bases and J by 8 bases, with 10 bases of the junction left unmatched. The CDR3 bases are TGTGCCAGCAGCGCAGCGTCGGGACAGGGAGATTCACCCCTCCACTTT. Protein sequence: CASSAASGQGDSPLHF.

This chain uses TRBV29-1 with TRBJ2-2, with 9 bases lining up with TRBD1. The germline V gene has CDR1 SQVTM and CDR2 ANQGSEA. With V trimmed by 6 bases and J by 7 bases, 3 bases remained unmatched. The length of the CDR3 is 12 residues. The CDR3 reads CSVGQGDGELFF. DNA for the CDR3: TGCAGCGTGGGACAGGGCGACGGGGAGCTGTTTTTT.